This is a list of T cell receptor beta chains from one sample in a study of cytomegalovirus exposure and HLA in healthy donors. Sequencing used immunoSEQ multiplex PCR; TCRdb keeps in-frame clones, though not all of them. The sample records about 200,000 clones, 70% to 80% being singletons. The sequencing input was PBMCs. These receptors originate from a woman aged 25 to 45 in good health and CMV-seropositive. Each CDR3 is given with its conserved first and last residue. Each record gives: V gene, clone size, D gene, J gene, CDR3 protein, CDR3 DNA. A D gene is named only where the DNA matches it firmly. Clone size is not always given. Where it is, it says once, few, many or a class for expanded clones.

v_gene: TRBV13; abundance: NA; d_gene: NA; j_gene: TRBJ2-1; CDR3aa: CASSPYSIAPSYNEQFF; CDR3nt: TGTGCCAGCAGCCCCTACTCTATAGCGCCTTCCTACAATGAGCAGTTCTTC
v_gene: TRBV5-1; abundance: NA; d_gene: NA; j_gene: TRBJ2-3; CDR3aa: CASSLGLQGNTDTQYF; CDR3nt: TGCGCCAGCAGCTTGGGGCTCCAGGGAAACACAGATACGCAGTATTTT
v_gene: TRBV18; abundance: NA; d_gene: TRBD2; j_gene: TRBJ2-7; CDR3aa: CASSTGGASYEQYF; CDR3nt: TGTGCCAGCTCAACGGGGGGGGCGAGCTACGAGCAGTACTTC
v_gene: TRBV9; abundance: once; d_gene: NA; j_gene: TRBJ2-1; CDR3aa: CASSVFGGPYNEQFF; CDR3nt: TGTGCCAGCAGCGTATTCGGGGGACCATACAATGAGCAGTTCTTC
v_gene: TRBV7-8; abundance: few; d_gene: NA; j_gene: TRBJ2-7; CDR3aa: CASSLYYEQYF; CDR3nt: TGTGCCAGCAGCCTCTACTACGAGCAGTACTTC
v_gene: TRBV2; abundance: NA; d_gene: TRBD1; j_gene: TRBJ2-7; CDR3aa: CASISPRDSSYEQYF; CDR3nt: TGTGCCAGCATTTCCCCCCGGGACAGCTCCTACGAGCAGTACTTC
v_gene: TRBV4-3; abundance: few; d_gene: TRBD1; j_gene: TRBJ2-3; CDR3aa: CASSQDVGTGTDTQYF; CDR3nt: TGCGCCAGCAGCCAAGATGTTGGGACAGGTACAGATACGCAGTATTTT
v_gene: TRBV7-6; abundance: NA; d_gene: NA; j_gene: TRBJ2-3; CDR3aa: CASSLAGADTQYF; CDR3nt: TGTGCCAGCAGCTTAGCAGGAGCTGATACGCAGTATTTT
v_gene: TRBV6-6; abundance: NA; d_gene: NA; j_gene: TRBJ1-1; CDR3aa: CASSYPGVVNTEAFF; CDR3nt: TGTGCCAGCAGTTACCCAGGGGTAGTAAATACTGAAGCTTTCTTT
v_gene: TRBV9; abundance: NA; d_gene: TRBD1; j_gene: TRBJ1-1; CDR3aa: CASSQGTTGTNTEAFF; CDR3nt: TGTGCCAGCAGCCAAGGAACGACAGGGACGAACACTGAGGCTTTCTTT
v_gene: TRBV19; abundance: few; d_gene: TRBD1; j_gene: TRBJ2-1; CDR3aa: CASSPAETGDNEQFF; CDR3nt: TGTGCCAGTAGTCCCGCCGAGACAGGGGACAATGAGCAGTTCTTC
v_gene: TRBV27; abundance: NA; d_gene: TRBD1; j_gene: TRBJ2-7; CDR3aa: CASSFRDSSYEQYF; CDR3nt: TGTGCCAGCAGTTTCCGGGACAGCTCCTACGAGCAGTACTTC
v_gene: TRBV4-1; abundance: NA; d_gene: NA; j_gene: TRBJ2-5; CDR3aa: CASSQAGIGGETQYF; CDR3nt: TGCGCCAGCAGCCAGGCGGGGATAGGCGGGGAGACCCAGTACTTC
v_gene: TRBV7-2; abundance: NA; d_gene: TRBD1; j_gene: TRBJ1-6; CDR3aa: CASSSGTGGRSPLHF; CDR3nt: TGTGCCAGCAGCTCAGGGACAGGGGGTCGTTCACCCCTCCACTTT
v_gene: TRBV5-1; abundance: few; d_gene: TRBD2; j_gene: TRBJ2-1; CDR3aa: CASSLKLAGASLIDEQFF; CDR3nt: TGCGCCAGCAGCTTGAAACTAGCGGGGGCCTCACTAATCGATGAGCAGTTCTTC
v_gene: TRBV9; abundance: NA; d_gene: TRBD1; j_gene: TRBJ2-3; CDR3aa: CASSVGSQGETDTQYF; CDR3nt: TGTGCCAGCAGCGTAGGAAGTCAGGGGGAGACAGATACGCAGTATTTT
v_gene: TRBV7-9; abundance: NA; d_gene: TRBD1; j_gene: TRBJ2-5; CDR3aa: CASSGRGPRETQYF; CDR3nt: TGTGCCAGCAGCGGTAGGGGGCCGAGGGAGACCCAGTACTTC
v_gene: TRBV7-9; abundance: once; d_gene: TRBD1; j_gene: TRBJ1-1; CDR3aa: CSSSSGTGGAFF; CDR3nt: TGTTCCAGCAGCTCCGGGACAGGGGGAGCTTTCTTT
v_gene: TRBV19; abundance: NA; d_gene: NA; j_gene: TRBJ2-2; CDR3aa: CASLGGRWPGELFF; CDR3nt: TGTGCCAGTCTGGGGGGTCGGTGGCCCGGGGAGCTGTTTTTT
v_gene: TRBV6-1; abundance: once; d_gene: NA; j_gene: TRBJ2-5; CDR3aa: CASSGGGRETQYF; CDR3nt: TGTGCCAGCAGCGGAGGGGGCCGAGAGACCCAGTACTTC
v_gene: TRBV18; abundance: few; d_gene: TRBD1; j_gene: TRBJ2-7; CDR3aa: CASSPMVQGAFHEQYF; CDR3nt: TGTGCCAGCTCACCAATGGTCCAGGGGGCGTTCCACGAGCAGTACTTC
v_gene: TRBV29-1; abundance: NA; d_gene: NA; j_gene: TRBJ2-1; CDR3aa: CSVEDPGGAWNEQFF; CDR3nt: TGCAGCGTTGAAGATCCGGGGGGCGCATGGAATGAGCAGTTCTTC
v_gene: TRBV5-6; abundance: NA; d_gene: TRBD1; j_gene: TRBJ1-1; CDR3aa: CASRTRDRTNTEAFF; CDR3nt: TGTGCCAGCAGGACTCGGGACAGGACGAACACTGAAGCTTTCTTT
v_gene: TRBV6-4; abundance: NA; d_gene: TRBD1; j_gene: TRBJ2-2; CDR3aa: CASISGQGYTGELFF; CDR3nt: TGTGCCAGCATTTCTGGACAGGGGTACACCGGGGAGCTGTTTTTT
v_gene: TRBV6-4; abundance: NA; d_gene: NA; j_gene: TRBJ1-5; CDR3aa: CASSPEGEPQHF; CDR3nt: TGTGCCAGCAGTCCGGAGGGAGAGCCCCAGCATTTT
v_gene: TRBV6-1; abundance: few; d_gene: NA; j_gene: TRBJ1-6; CDR3aa: CASSGRENSPLHF; CDR3nt: TGTGCCAGCAGTGGCCGGGAAAATTCACCCCTCCACTTT
v_gene: TRBV5-1; abundance: NA; d_gene: NA; j_gene: TRBJ1-2; CDR3aa: CASSLAVTTYGYTF; CDR3nt: TGCGCCAGCAGCTTGGCTGTGACTACCTATGGCTACACCTTC
v_gene: TRBV5-1; abundance: NA; d_gene: TRBD2; j_gene: TRBJ2-1; CDR3aa: CASSLAWGGSYNEQFF; CDR3nt: TGCGCCAGCAGCTTGGCCTGGGGGGGTTCCTACAATGAGCAGTTCTTC
v_gene: TRBV29-1; abundance: NA; d_gene: NA; j_gene: TRBJ2-1; CDR3aa: CSVRLNEQFF; CDR3nt: TGCAGCGTACGACTAAATGAGCAGTTCTTC
v_gene: TRBV29-1; abundance: once; d_gene: NA; j_gene: TRBJ1-2; CDR3aa: CSVDTGGIYGYTF; CDR3nt: TGCAGCGTGGATACCGGGGGGATCTATGGCTACACCTTC
v_gene: TRBV11-2; abundance: NA; d_gene: NA; j_gene: TRBJ1-6; CDR3aa: CASSLYRVSPLHF; CDR3nt: TGTGCCAGCAGCTTATACAGGGTTTCACCCCTCCACTTT
v_gene: TRBV6-1; abundance: NA; d_gene: TRBD1; j_gene: TRBJ1-5; CDR3aa: CASSEGTGGYGQPQHF; CDR3nt: TGTGCCAGCAGTGAGGGGACAGGGGGTTATGGGCAGCCCCAGCATTTT
v_gene: TRBV28; abundance: NA; d_gene: TRBD1; j_gene: TRBJ1-5; CDR3aa: CATQTGVQPQHF; CDR3nt: TGTGCCACCCAGACAGGGGTTCAGCCCCAGCATTTT
v_gene: TRBV14; abundance: few; d_gene: TRBD2; j_gene: TRBJ2-7; CDR3aa: CASSPGTSDGPPPYEQYF; CDR3nt: TGTGCCAGCAGCCCCGGGACTAGTGATGGGCCCCCCCCTTACGAGCAGTACTTC
v_gene: TRBV2; abundance: NA; d_gene: TRBD2; j_gene: TRBJ2-1; CDR3aa: CASSSLLAGVYNEQFF; CDR3nt: TGTGCCAGCAGTTCTCTACTAGCGGGGGTTTACAATGAGCAGTTCTTC
v_gene: TRBV6-5; abundance: NA; d_gene: NA; j_gene: TRBJ2-3; CDR3aa: CASRSFPVQEYF; CDR3nt: TGTGCCAGCAGGAGTTTTCCCGTTCAGGAATATTTT
v_gene: TRBV6-1; abundance: NA; d_gene: TRBD1; j_gene: TRBJ2-1; CDR3aa: CASKEVDRDEQFF; CDR3nt: TGTGCCAGCAAAGAGGTTGACAGGGATGAGCAGTTCTTC
v_gene: TRBV5-6; abundance: NA; d_gene: NA; j_gene: TRBJ2-1; CDR3aa: CASSAGARSYNEQFF; CDR3nt: TGCGCCAGCAGCGCGGGGGCGAGGTCCTACAATGAGCAGTTCTTC
v_gene: TRBV6-1; abundance: NA; d_gene: TRBD1; j_gene: TRBJ1-5; CDR3aa: CASTGPGQINQPQHF; CDR3nt: TGTGCCAGCACGGGACCGGGACAGATCAATCAGCCCCAGCATTTT
v_gene: TRBV19; abundance: NA; d_gene: TRBD1; j_gene: TRBJ2-7; CDR3aa: CASSRGQGAHEQYF; CDR3nt: TGTGCCAGTTCTCGCGGACAGGGGGCACACGAGCAGTACTTC